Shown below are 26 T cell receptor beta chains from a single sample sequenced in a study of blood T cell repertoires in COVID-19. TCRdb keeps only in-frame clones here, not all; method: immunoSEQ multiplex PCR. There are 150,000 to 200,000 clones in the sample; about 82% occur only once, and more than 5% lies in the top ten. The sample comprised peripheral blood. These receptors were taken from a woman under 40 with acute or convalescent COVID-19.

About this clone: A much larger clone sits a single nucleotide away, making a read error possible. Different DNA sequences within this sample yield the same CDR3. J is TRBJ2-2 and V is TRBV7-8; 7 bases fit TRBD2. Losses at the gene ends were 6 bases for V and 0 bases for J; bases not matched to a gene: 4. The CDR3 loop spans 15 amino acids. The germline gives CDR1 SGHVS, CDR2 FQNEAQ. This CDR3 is CASSFREANTGELFF. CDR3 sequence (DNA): TGTGCCAGCAGTTTCCGGGAGGCGAACACCGGGGAGCTGTTTTTT.

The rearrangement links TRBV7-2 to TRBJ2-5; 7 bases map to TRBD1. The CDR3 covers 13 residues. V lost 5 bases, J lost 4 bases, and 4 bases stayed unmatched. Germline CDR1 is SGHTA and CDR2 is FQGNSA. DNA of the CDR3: TGTGCCAGCAGCCGAACAGGGGTAGAGACCCAGTACTTC. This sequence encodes CASSRTGVETQYF.

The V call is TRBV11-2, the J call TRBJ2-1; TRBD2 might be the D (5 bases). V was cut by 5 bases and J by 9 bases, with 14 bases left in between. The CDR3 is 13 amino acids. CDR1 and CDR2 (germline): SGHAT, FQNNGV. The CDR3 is CASSRRETGEQFF. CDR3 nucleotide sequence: TGTGCCAGCAGCCGCCGGGAAACCGGTGAGCAGTTCTTC.

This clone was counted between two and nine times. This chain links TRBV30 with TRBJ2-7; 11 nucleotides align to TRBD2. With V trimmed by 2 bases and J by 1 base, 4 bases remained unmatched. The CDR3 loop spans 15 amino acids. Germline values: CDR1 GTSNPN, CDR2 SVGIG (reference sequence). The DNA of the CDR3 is TGTGCCTGGAGTCCGGGGACTAGCGGTTCCTACGAGCAGTACTTC. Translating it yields CAWSPGTSGSYEQYF.

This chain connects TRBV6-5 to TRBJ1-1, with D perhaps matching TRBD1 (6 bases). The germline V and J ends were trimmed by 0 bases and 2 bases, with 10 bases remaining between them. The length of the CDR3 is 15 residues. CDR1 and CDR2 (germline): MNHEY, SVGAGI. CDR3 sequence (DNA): TGTGCCAGCAGTTACTCGGCAGGGGTTAACACTGAAGCTTTCTTT. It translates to CASSYSAGVNTEAFF.

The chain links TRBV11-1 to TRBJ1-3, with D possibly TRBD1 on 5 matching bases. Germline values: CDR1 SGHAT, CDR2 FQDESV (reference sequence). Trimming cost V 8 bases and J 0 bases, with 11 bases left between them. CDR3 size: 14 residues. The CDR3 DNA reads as TGTGCCAGCGGACCAGGGAACTCTGGAAACACCATATATTTT. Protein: CASGPGNSGNTIYF.

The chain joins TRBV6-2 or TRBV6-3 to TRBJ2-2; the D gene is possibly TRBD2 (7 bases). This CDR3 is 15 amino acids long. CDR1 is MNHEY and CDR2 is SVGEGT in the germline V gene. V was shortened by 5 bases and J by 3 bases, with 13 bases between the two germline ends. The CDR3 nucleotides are TGTGCCAGCAGTGGGGGGGGCGCGTACACCGGGGAGCTGTTTTTT. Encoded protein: CASSGGGAYTGELFF.

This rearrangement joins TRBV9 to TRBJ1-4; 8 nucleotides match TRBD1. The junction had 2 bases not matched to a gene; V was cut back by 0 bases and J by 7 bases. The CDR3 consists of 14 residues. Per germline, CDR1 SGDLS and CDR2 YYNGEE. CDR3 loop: CASSVGTGFEKLFF. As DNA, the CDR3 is TGTGCCAGCAGCGTAGGGACAGGGTTTGAAAAACTGTTTTTT.

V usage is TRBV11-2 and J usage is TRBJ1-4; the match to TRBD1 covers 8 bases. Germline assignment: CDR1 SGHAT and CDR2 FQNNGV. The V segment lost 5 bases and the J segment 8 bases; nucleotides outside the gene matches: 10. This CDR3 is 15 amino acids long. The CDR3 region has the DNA TGTGCCAGCAGCACCTACAGGGGGAAGGGGGAAAAACTGTTTTTT. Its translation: CASSTYRGKGEKLFF.

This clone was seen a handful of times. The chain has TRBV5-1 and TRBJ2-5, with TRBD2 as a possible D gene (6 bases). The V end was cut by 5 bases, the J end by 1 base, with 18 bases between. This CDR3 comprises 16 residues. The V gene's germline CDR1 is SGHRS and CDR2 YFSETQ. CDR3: CASSIGIGTGQETQYF. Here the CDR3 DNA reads TGCGCCAGCAGTATAGGCATCGGGACTGGCCAAGAGACCCAGTACTTC.

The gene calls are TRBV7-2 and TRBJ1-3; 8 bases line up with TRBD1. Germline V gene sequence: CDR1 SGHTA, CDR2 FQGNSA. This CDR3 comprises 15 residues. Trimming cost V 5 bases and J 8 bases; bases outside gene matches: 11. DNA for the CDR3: TGTGCCAGCAGCCAAATGAGGACAGGGCGGGACACCATATATTTT. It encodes CASSQMRTGRDTIYF.

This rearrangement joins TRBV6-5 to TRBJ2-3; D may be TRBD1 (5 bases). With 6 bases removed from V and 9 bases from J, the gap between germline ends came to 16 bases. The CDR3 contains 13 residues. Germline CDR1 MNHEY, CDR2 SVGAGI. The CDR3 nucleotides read TGTGCCAGCAGCGCCGGCAGGGTACAGACGCAGTATTTT. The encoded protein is CASSAGRVQTQYF.

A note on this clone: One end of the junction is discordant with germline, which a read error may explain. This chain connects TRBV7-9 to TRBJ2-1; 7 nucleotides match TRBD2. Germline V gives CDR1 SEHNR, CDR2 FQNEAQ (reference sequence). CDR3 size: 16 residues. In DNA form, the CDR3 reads TGTGCCAGCAGTTTAGGACCGGGACTACTGAACAATGAGCAGTTCTTC. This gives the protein CASSLGPGLLNNEQFF.

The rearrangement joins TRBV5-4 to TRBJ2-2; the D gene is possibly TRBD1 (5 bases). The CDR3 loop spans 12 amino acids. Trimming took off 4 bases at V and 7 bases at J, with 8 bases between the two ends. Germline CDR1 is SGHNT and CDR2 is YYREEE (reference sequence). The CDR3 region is CASSPTGGELFF. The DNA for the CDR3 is TGTGCCAGCAGCCCAACAGGCGGGGAGCTGTTTTTT.

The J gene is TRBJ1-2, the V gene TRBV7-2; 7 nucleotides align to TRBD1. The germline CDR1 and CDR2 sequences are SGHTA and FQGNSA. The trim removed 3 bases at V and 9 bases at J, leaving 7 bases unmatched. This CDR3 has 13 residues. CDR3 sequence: CASSFRDSGSYTF. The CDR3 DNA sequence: TGTGCCAGCAGCTTCCGGGACAGTGGCAGCTACACCTTC.

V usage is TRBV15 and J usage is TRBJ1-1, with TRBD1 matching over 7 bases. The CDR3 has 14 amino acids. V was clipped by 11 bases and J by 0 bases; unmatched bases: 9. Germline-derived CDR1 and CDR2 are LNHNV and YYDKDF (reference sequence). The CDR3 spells CASRTGNMNTEAFF. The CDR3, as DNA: TGTGCCTCAAGGACAGGTAACATGAACACTGAAGCTTTCTTT.

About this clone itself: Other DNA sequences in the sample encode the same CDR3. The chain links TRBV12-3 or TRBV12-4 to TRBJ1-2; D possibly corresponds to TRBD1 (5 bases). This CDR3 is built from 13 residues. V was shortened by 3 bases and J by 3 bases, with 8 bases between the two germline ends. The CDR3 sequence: CASSLGRDYGYTF. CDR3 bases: TGTGCCAGCAGTTTGGGCAGGGACTATGGCTACACCTTC.

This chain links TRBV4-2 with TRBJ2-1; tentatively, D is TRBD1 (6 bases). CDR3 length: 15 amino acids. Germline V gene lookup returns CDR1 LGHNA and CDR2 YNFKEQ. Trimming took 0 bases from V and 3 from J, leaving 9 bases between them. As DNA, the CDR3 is TGTGCCAGCAGCCAAGAACAGGGTCGCTACAATGAGCAGTTCTTC. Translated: CASSQEQGRYNEQFF.

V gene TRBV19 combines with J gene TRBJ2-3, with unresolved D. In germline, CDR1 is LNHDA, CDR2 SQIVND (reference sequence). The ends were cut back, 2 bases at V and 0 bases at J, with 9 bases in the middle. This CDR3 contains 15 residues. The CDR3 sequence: CASSINRISTDTQYF. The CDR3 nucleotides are TGTGCCAGTAGTATAAACAGAATTAGCACAGATACGCAGTATTTT.

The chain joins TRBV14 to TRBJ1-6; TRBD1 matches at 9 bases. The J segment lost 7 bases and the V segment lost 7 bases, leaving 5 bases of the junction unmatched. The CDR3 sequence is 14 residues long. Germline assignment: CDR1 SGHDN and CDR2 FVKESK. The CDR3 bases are TGTGCCAGCAACAACAGGGGGCAAAATTCACCCCTCCACTTT. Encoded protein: CASNNRGQNSPLHF.

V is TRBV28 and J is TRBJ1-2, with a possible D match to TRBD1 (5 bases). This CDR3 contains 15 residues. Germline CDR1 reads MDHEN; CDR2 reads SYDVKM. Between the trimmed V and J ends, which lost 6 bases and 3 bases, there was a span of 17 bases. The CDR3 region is CASSPGGWGDYGYTF. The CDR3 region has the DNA TGTGCCAGCAGCCCGGGCGGTTGGGGGGACTATGGCTACACCTTC.

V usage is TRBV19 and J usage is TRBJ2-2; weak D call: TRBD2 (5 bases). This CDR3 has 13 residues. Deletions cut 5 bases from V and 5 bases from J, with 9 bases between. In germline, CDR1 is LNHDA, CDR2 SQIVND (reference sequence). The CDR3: CASSYSGTGELFF. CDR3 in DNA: TGTGCCAGTAGTTATTCGGGAACCGGGGAGCTGTTTTTT.

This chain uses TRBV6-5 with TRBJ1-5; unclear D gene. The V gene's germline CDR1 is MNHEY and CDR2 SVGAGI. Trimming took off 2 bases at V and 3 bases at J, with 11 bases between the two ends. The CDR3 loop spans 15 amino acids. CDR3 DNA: TGTGCCAGCAGTTACACAGTTCCCTTCAATCAGCCCCAGCATTTT. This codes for CASSYTVPFNQPQHF.

Here the CDR3 reads CASSIVLPSGQPQHF. CDR3 nucleotide sequence: TGTGCCAGCAGTATCGTCCTCCCGTCCGGTCAGCCCCAGCATTTT. The chain has TRBV6-5 and TRBJ1-5; D uncertain. The CDR3 covers 15 residues. Germline V gene lookup returns CDR1 MNHEY and CDR2 SVGAGI. The V gene lost 5 bases and the J gene lost 6 bases, with 17 bases spanning the gap.

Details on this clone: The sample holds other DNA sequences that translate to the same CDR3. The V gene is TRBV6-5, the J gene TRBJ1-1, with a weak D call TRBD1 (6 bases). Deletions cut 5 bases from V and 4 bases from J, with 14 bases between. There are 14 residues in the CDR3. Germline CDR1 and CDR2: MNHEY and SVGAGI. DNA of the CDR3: TGTGCCAGCAGTAAAACAGGGTTAGGCACTGAAGCTTTCTTT. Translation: CASSKTGLGTEAFF.

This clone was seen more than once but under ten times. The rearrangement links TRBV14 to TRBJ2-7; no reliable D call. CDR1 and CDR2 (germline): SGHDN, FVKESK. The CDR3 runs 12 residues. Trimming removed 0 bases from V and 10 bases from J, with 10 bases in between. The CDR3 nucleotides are TGTGCCAGCAGCCAAGATACGAACAGACAGTACTTC. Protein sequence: CASSQDTNRQYF.